What follows are 20 T cell receptor beta chains derived from one specimen sequenced in a study of T cell responses to AZD1222 COVID-19 vaccine. The protocol was immunoSEQ multiplex PCR, while the TCRdb copy is restricted to in-frame clones and leaves out a portion. Seen here are roughly 120,000 clones, roughly 92% observed once, and the top ten hold about 2.5%. The source material was peripheral blood, sampled 28 days after the second AZD1222 dose. The receptors stem from an adult who received the AZD1222 COVID-19 vaccine.

The rearrangement links TRBV9 to TRBJ2-2; possible D gene TRBD2, 5 bases. This CDR3 spans 13 amino acids. V lost 0 bases to trimming and J lost 8 bases, with 8 bases between them. Per the germline V gene, CDR1 is SGDLS and CDR2 is YYNGEE. The CDR3 here is CASSVAGEGELFF. The CDR3 coding sequence is TGTGCCAGCAGCGTAGCCGGGGAGGGGGAGCTGTTTTTT. Based on the CDR3 plus reference TRBV9 and TRBJ2-2, the full variable domain is DSGVTQTPKHLITATGQRVTLRCSPRSGDLSVYWYQQSLDQGLQFLIQYYNGEERAKGNILERFSAQQFPDLHSELNLSSLELGDSALYFCASSVAGEGELFFGEGSRLTVL.

The chain has TRBV7-6 and TRBJ1-2; D ambiguous. The CDR3 has 15 residues. V was cut by 3 bases and J by 0 bases, with 11 bases left in between. The V gene's germline CDR1 is SGHVS and CDR2 FNYEAQ. The CDR3, as DNA: TGTGCCAGCAGCTTGGGTTATCAGCCTAACTATGGCTACACCTTC. The encoded protein is CASSLGYQPNYGYTF.

The V gene is TRBV11-2, the J gene TRBJ1-5, with D uncertain. Trimming shortened V by 5 bases and J by 3 bases, and 5 bases separated the two germline ends. CDR1 is SGHAT and CDR2 is FQNNGV in the germline V gene. This CDR3 has 12 residues. The CDR3 sequence: CASSRDNQPQHF. DNA for the CDR3: TGTGCCAGCAGCCGGGACAATCAGCCCCAGCATTTT.

The V and J genes are TRBV27 and TRBJ2-5; TRBD2 matches at 10 bases. The CDR3 loop spans 14 amino acids. Germline V CDR1 and CDR2: MNHEY, SMNVEV (reference sequence). The trim removed 6 bases at V and 5 bases at J, leaving 6 bases unmatched. CDR3 in amino acids: CASSIAGGGETQYF. For the CDR3, the DNA is TGTGCCAGCAGCATAGCGGGGGGCGGGGAGACCCAGTACTTC.

V is TRBV21-1 and J is TRBJ2-7; the tabulated D call, TRBD1, remains unverified against the DNA. TRBV21-1 is marked as a pseudogene. The CDR3 sequence is 15 residues long. The CDR3 nucleotides are TGTGCCAGCAGCAAAAGCGGGACAGGAGCCTACGAGCAGTACTTC. It yields the protein CASSKSGTGAYEQYF.

The gene calls are TRBV25-1 and TRBJ2-1, with D perhaps TRBD2 (7 bases). Per germline, CDR1 MGHDK and CDR2 SYGVNS. This CDR3 comprises 14 residues. The germline V and J ends were trimmed by 3 bases and 7 bases, with 13 bases remaining between them. CDR3 region: CASSEARGGNEQFF. The CDR3, as DNA: TGTGCCAGCAGTGAGGCAAGGGGGGGTAATGAGCAGTTCTTC.

The chain recombines TRBV13 with TRBJ2-3; 9 bases map to TRBD2. The CDR3 runs to 17 residues. The V gene end was trimmed by 3 bases and the J gene end by 4 bases; junction bases not matched to a gene: 11. Per germline, CDR1 PRHDT and CDR2 FYEKMQ (reference sequence). The CDR3 bases are TGTGCCAGCAGCTTTGGGAGCGGGGGGACAAAAGCAGATACGCAGTATTTT. Its protein product is CASSFGSGGTKADTQYF.

The CDR3 protein is CASSQDRRVGADTQYF. CDR3 coding DNA: TGTGCCAGCAGCCAAGATAGGAGGGTGGGGGCAGATACGCAGTATTTT. The J gene is TRBJ2-3, the V gene TRBV4-2, with D perhaps matching TRBD2 (6 bases). Germline lookup yields CDR1 LGHNA and CDR2 YNFKEQ. V was cut by 0 bases and J by 4 bases, with 14 bases left in between. CDR3 size: 16 residues.

The chain couples TRBV23-1 to TRBJ2-1; D may be TRBD1 (5 bases). TRBV23-1 is assigned to the ORF class and has an uncertain function. V was shortened by 9 bases and J by 3 bases, with 24 bases between the two germline ends. CDR3 length: 17 residues. In DNA, the CDR3 is TGCGCCAGTAGGCGTGGGGCCAGGGTGGGGAACTACAATGAGCAGTTCTTC. Its protein is CASRRGARVGNYNEQFF.

CDR3: CASSLVSQGWVGETQYF. The CDR3 coding sequence is TGCGCCAGCAGCTTAGTCTCCCAGGGCTGGGTCGGAGAGACCCAGTACTTC. The chain carries TRBV5-1 and TRBJ2-5; possible D gene TRBD1, 5 bases. V was cut by 2 bases and J by 4 bases, with 21 bases left in between. The CDR3 runs 17 residues. Germline lookup yields CDR1 SGHRS and CDR2 YFSETQ.

The CDR3 loop is CASSSDTTTEAFF. In DNA form, the CDR3 reads TGTGCCAGCAGCTCCGACACTACTACTGAAGCTTTCTTT. V and J are TRBV6-2 or TRBV6-3 and TRBJ1-1; D is unclear. The CDR3 loop spans 13 amino acids. Germline V gives CDR1 MNHEY, CDR2 SVGEGT. The V end lost 6 bases, the J end lost 5 bases, and 13 bases lay between the germline ends.

V gene TRBV5-5 combines with J gene TRBJ2-3; D unresolved. Trimming removed 0 bases from V and 0 bases from J, with 5 bases in between. The CDR3 covers 14 residues. Germline V lookup: CDR1 SGHKS, CDR2 YYEKEE (reference sequence). The CDR3 sequence is CASSLGASTDTQYF. DNA of the CDR3: TGTGCCAGCAGCTTGGGGGCTAGCACAGATACGCAGTATTTT.

The rearrangement links TRBV2 to TRBJ1-1; D is possibly TRBD1 (6 bases). Germline assignment: CDR1 SNHLY and CDR2 FYNNEI. Trimming pared 6 bases from V and 3 bases from J, leaving 17 bases between. The CDR3 covers 15 residues. Here the CDR3 DNA reads TGTGCCAGCAGGGATAGGGGGGGGTTGGACACTGAAGCTTTCTTT. Translating gives CASRDRGGLDTEAFF. The whole variable domain, remainder taken from reference TRBV2 and TRBJ1-1, is EPEVTQTPSHQVTQMGQEVILRCVPISNHLYFYWYRQILGQKVEFLVSFYNNEISEKSEIFDDQFSVERPDGSNFTLKIRSTKLEDSAMYFCASRDRGGLDTEAFFGQGTRLTVV.

Remarks on this clone: Germline and junction disagree at one end, which may indicate a read error. The rearrangement links TRBV27 to TRBJ2-1, with TRBD2 matching 10 bases. There are 16 residues in the CDR3. Germline assignment: CDR1 MNHEY and CDR2 SMNVEV (reference sequence). CDR3 sequence reads: CASSRTSGVTTMKAVF. The CDR3 DNA follows: TGTGCCAGCAGTCGAACTAGCGGGGTTACTACAATGAAGGCGGTCTTC.

The genes are TRBV9 and TRBJ1-3; possible D gene TRBD1, 6 bases. Trimming took 0 bases from V and 3 from J, leaving 13 bases between them. This CDR3 has 16 residues. Germline CDR1 reads SGDLS; CDR2 reads YYNGEE. The CDR3 protein is CASSVAPGVGGNTIYF. CDR3 bases: TGTGCCAGCAGCGTAGCCCCAGGGGTAGGTGGAAACACCATATATTTT.

This rearrangement joins TRBV5-8 to TRBJ2-1; D might be TRBD1 (6 bases). This CDR3 has 13 residues. CDR1 is SGHTS and CDR2 is YDEGEE in the germline V gene. V was cut by 3 bases and J by 10 bases, with 14 bases left in between. CDR3 bases: TGTGCCAGCAGCTCCGACAGGCAGGGGGAGCAGTTCTTC. Encoded protein: CASSSDRQGEQFF.

V and J are TRBV2 and TRBJ2-7; 7 nucleotides line up with TRBD2. Losses at the gene ends were 2 bases for V and 12 bases for J; bases not matched to a gene: 7. Germline CDR1 reads SNHLY; CDR2 reads FYNNEI. CDR3 length: 12 amino acids. This CDR3 reads CASSETRDYWYF. CDR3 nucleotides: TGTGCCAGCAGTGAAACCCGGGACTACTGGTACTTC.

This chain joins TRBV27 and TRBJ2-5, with 7 positions matching TRBD1. Trimming at V came to 4 bases and at J to 7 bases, leaving 9 bases not matched to a gene. CDR3 size: 14 residues. Germline V gives CDR1 MNHEY, CDR2 SMNVEV (reference sequence). The CDR3 loop is CASSSPSGGGTQYF. CDR3 bases: TGTGCCAGCAGTTCTCCTTCAGGGGGTGGGACCCAGTACTTC.

The V call is TRBV5-4, the J call TRBJ1-2; 7 nucleotides line up with TRBD1. In germline, CDR1 is SGHNT, CDR2 YYREEE (reference sequence). The CDR3 totals 16 residues. The junction had 9 bases not matched to a gene; V was cut back by 4 bases and J by 0 bases. The DNA of the CDR3 is TGTGCCAGCAGCCCGGGACAGCCGGTCACTAACTATGGCTACACCTTC. Translation gives CASSPGQPVTNYGYTF.

The chain joins TRBV19 to TRBJ1-6; 7 positions match TRBD1. V lost 7 bases to trimming and J lost 4 bases; unmatched junction nucleotides: 4. This CDR3 comprises 14 residues. The V gene's germline CDR1 is LNHDA and CDR2 SQIVND (reference sequence). CDR3 nucleotide sequence: TGTGCCAGTACCCCGGGACAGTATAATTCACCCCTCCACTTT. Protein: CASTPGQYNSPLHF.